This TCR beta chain was captured by sequencing in a study of identifying expanded T cells in peripheral blood. Study-wide results and caveats: Clone count variance between roughly 2-week samples rose with total template count. Technical replicates showed roughly 1.2 changed clones; two weeks approximately 16; four weeks 19.

No infections or other immune events were documented during collection. This clone was counted once. Its matching antigen is unknown. The method was immunoSEQ multiplex PCR; TCRdb's version includes in-frame clones alone and lacks a portion of them. In the table there are 85,000 to 100,000 clones, about nine tenths of which are singletons. This TCR derives from a person aged 18 to 69 in good health. Source material: blood.

CDR3 DNA sequence: TGTGCCAGCAGCCCGGGACAGGCGAACACCGGGGAGCTGTTTTTT. Translation: CASSPGQANTGELFF. The chain employs TRBV4-2 and TRBJ2-2; the match to TRBD1 covers 8 bases. Trimming removed 4 bases from V and 0 bases from J; junction bases left unmatched: 1. This CDR3 spans 15 amino acids. Germline V CDR1 and CDR2: LGHNA, YNFKEQ.